This is a list of T cell receptor beta chains from one sample in a study of T-cell reconstitution after alpha-beta-depleted transplantation in children. MiXCR was run by TCRdb on the PCR reads, yielding one entry per CDR3 protein. The data show about 640,000 distinct CDR3 sequences, roughly 17% seen once. The sequencing used PBMCs from the stem cell graft donor, collected from the stem cell graft. The receptor set was obtained from a human donor who donated a stem cell graft to a child with acute myeloid leukemia. Each CDR3 is given with its conserved first and last residue. A D gene is named only where the DNA matches it firmly. Some rows mark clone size as missing; the rest say once, few, many or name a class of expanded clone.

v_gene	j_gene	abundance	d_gene	CDR3aa	CDR3nt
TRBV2	TRBJ1-5	-	TRBD1	CASSGEPTGTSNQPQHF	TGTGCCAGCAGCGGAGAGCCGACAGGGACCAGCAATCAGCCCCAGCATTTT
TRBV20-1	TRBJ1-3	few	TRBD1	CSASQGQTGNTIYF	TGCAGTGCTAGCCAGGGACAGACAGGAAACACCATATATTTT
TRBV10-3	TRBJ2-1	many	TRBD1	CAIRGTEQTSHTYNEQFF	TGTGCCATCAGGGGGACAGAGCAAACAAGTCATACCTACAATGAGCAGTTCTTC
TRBV5-6	TRBJ1-6	-	-	CASSLWDRGLSPLHF	TGTGCCAGCAGCTTATGGGACCGGGGTTTATCACCCCTCCACTTT
TRBV12-3/TRBV12-4	TRBJ1-6	few	-	CASRLQGDSPLHF	TGTGCCAGCAGACTACAAGGAGACTCACCCCTCCACTTT
TRBV4-3	TRBJ2-3	-	-	CASSQGGTHTDTQYF	TGCGCCAGCAGCCAAGGGGGGACCCACACAGATACGCAGTATTTT
TRBV10-3	TRBJ1-1	many	-	CAISGGADTEAFF	TGTGCCATCAGCGGGGGCGCCGACACTGAAGCTTTCTTT
TRBV12-3/TRBV12-4	TRBJ2-1	many	TRBD2	CASSSSSGPHNEQFF	TGTGCCAGCAGTTCCTCTAGCGGGCCCCACAATGAGCAGTTCTTC
TRBV30	TRBJ1-3	-	-	CASTVSGNTIYF	TGTGCCTCTACAGTATCTGGAAACACCATATATTTT
TRBV15	TRBJ1-1	few	-	CATSRGREHNIGEAFF	TGTGCCACCAGCAGAGGCAGGGAACATAACATCGGTGAAGCTTTCTTT
TRBV12-3/TRBV12-4	TRBJ2-7	few	TRBD1	CASSSGTGYEKQYF	TGTGCCAGCAGTTCCGGGACAGGGTATGAGAAGCAGTACTTC
TRBV20-1	TRBJ1-5	few	-	CSARQVTNQPQHF	TGCAGTGCTAGACAGGTTACCAATCAGCCCCAGCATTTT
TRBV5-1	TRBJ2-1	many	-	CASSFRSSYNEQFF	TGTGCCAGCAGCTTCAGAAGCTCCTACAATGAGCAGTTCTTC
TRBV4-3	TRBJ2-5	-	-	CASSQATAQETQYF	TGCGCCAGCAGCCAAGCGACAGCACAAGAGACCCAGTACTTC
TRBV20-1	TRBJ2-5	many	TRBD1	CSARGTGVEETQYF	TGCAGTGCTAGAGGGACAGGGGTGGAAGAGACCCAGTACTTC
TRBV29-1	TRBJ2-1	many	-	CSVEAGAVQFF	TGCAGCGTTGAAGCGGGCGCCGTCCAGTTCTTC
TRBV7-3	TRBJ2-3	-	TRBD2	CASSSRPSGGAKVQYF	TGTGCCAGCAGCTCCCGACCTAGCGGGGGGGCCAAGGTGCAGTATTTT
TRBV11-2	TRBJ1-1	-	TRBD1	CASSSHSTGDVAFF	TGTGCCAGCAGCTCACACTCGACAGGGGATGTAGCTTTCTTT
TRBV25-1	TRBJ2-6	-	-	CASSESLNAGANVLTF	TGTGCCAGCAGTGAAAGCCTGAACGCTGGGGCCAACGTCCTGACTTTC
TRBV28	TRBJ2-1	-	TRBD1	CASCRTGALNEQFF	TGTGCCAGCTGTCGGACAGGGGCCCTAAATGAGCAGTTCTTC
TRBV20-1	TRBJ2-1	-	TRBD2	CSARRDGGFYNEQFF	TGCAGTGCTAGACGCGACGGGGGGTTCTACAATGAGCAGTTCTTC
TRBV5-4	TRBJ2-5	-	-	CASSLASRARETQYF	TGTGCCAGCAGCTTGGCCAGCAGGGCGAGGGAGACCCAGTACTTC
TRBV7-2	TRBJ2-5	-	-	CASSPGPRIQETQYF	TGTGCCAGCAGCCCGGGACCCCGAATCCAAGAGACCCAGTACTTC
TRBV20-1	TRBJ1-5	-	-	CSARDGGGPEPQHF	TGCAGTGCTAGAGATGGGGGAGGGCCGGAGCCCCAGCATTTT